Listed below are T cell receptor beta chains from one sample, sequenced in a study of CD8 T cells in ankylosing spondylitis. In TCRdb, the 5' RACE reads were re-called with MiXCR into one record per CDR3 protein. The repertoire holds about 840,000 distinct CDR3 sequences, with 10% to 15% as singletons. The sample was blood, either unsorted or a sorted T cell fraction (not recorded which). The receptors shown here come from a male donor with ankylosing spondylitis. The conserved cysteine and the conserved F or W are not part of the CDR3 here.

cdr3_length v_call cdr3_aa
13 TRBV19 ASSPWTSGRYEQY
15 TRBV10-3 AINPNPATGVTETQY
11 TRBV20-1 SARSGSSYEQY
13 TRBV6-6 ASKTGAFMNTEAF
12 TRBV6-1 ASSPRDNQETQY
11 TRBV6-1 ATSRQGLDTQY
13 TRBV4-1 ASSQRPAKNTEAF
12 TRBV5-1 ASRRDIFTYEQY
11 TRBV29-1 SVPGQPNEKLF
14 TRBV5-1 ASRLGEWGDYNEQF
13 TRBV10-3 AISDPGQRSYEQY
14 TRBV7-2 ASSPQTGAGTDTQY
12 TRBV10-3 AIGKAATNEKLF
11 TRBV20-1 SARLGLDNEQF
15 TRBV30 AWSRPFRSLAKNIQY
14 TRBV11-2 ASSSQLAGSVDTQY
12 TRBV5-1 ASSRSGSTGELF
9 TRBV4-2 ASSQGIRAF
12 TRBV4-3 ASSQEGTTDTQY
12 TRBV20-1 SAGRGLQNSPLH
16 TRBV18 ASSPRPGLAGDYNEQF
13 TRBV6-1 ASSPGRDSYNEQF
13 TRBV18 ASATGTGFSYEQY
14 TRBV11-2 ASSLGSGQGSQPQH
10 TRBV25-1 ASKGDAYEQY
12 TRBV5-1 ASSIGTQDNEQF
12 TRBV5-5 ASSLLRDRETQY
12 TRBV25-1 ASSELRDKQPQH
10 TRBV5-6 ASSLTAGEQY
14 TRBV20-1 SARDRSASGGNEQF
12 TRBV29-1 SVEGKRDYTEQF
12 TRBV6-6 ASRSGLSTDTQY
13 TRBV7-2 ASSLIRANTGELF
13 TRBV24-1 ATSDSGVSNQPQH
12 TRBV29-1 SVVGGRGRETQY
11 TRBV7-3 ASSSIAGNEQF
11 TRBV29-1 SVDSGQQETQY
11 TRBV29-1 SVEVGGSYGYT
12 TRBV20-1 SASAPPNTGELF
9 TRBV9 ASSVGNGYT
17 TRBV4-2 ASSQVFGLAGVSQETQY
13 TRBV5-1 ASSLGGTGGDEQF
16 TRBV7-6 ASSRYGLADSSYNEQF
11 TRBV20-1 SGTDGPTHGYT